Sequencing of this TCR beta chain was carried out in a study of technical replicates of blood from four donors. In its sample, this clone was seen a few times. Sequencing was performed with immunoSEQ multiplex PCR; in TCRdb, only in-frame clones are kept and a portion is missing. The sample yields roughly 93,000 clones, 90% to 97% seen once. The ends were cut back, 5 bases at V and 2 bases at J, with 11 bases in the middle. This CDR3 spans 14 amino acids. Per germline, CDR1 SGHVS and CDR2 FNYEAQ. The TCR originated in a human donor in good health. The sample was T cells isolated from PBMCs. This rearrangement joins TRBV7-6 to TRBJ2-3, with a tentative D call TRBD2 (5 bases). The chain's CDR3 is CASSPSGITDTQYF. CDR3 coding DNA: TGTGCCAGCAGCCCATCGGGAATCACAGATACGCAGTATTTT.